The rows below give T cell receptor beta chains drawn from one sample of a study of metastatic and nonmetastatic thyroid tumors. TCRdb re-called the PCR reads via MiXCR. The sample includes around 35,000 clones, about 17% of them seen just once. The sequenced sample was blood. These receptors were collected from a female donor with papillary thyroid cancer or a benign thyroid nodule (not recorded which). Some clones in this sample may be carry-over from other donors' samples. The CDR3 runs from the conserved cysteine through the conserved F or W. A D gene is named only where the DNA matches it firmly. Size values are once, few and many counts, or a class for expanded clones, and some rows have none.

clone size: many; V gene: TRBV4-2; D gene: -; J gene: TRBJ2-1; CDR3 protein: CASSPLLLGSYNEQFF; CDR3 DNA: TGTGCCAGCAGCCCGTTATTGTTGGGCTCCTACAATGAGCAGTTCTTC
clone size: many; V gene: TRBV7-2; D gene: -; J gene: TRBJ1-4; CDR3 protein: CASSPGGSNEKLFF; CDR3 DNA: TGTGCCAGCAGCCCAGGAGGGTCTAATGAAAAACTGTTTTTT
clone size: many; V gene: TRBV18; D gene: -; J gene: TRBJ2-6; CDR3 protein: CASSPIRTGPRSGANVLTF; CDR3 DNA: TGTGCCAGCTCACCAATCCGGACGGGTCCGCGGTCTGGGGCCAACGTCCTGACTTTC
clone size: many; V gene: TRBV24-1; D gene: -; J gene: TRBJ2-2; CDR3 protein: CATSVADGELFF; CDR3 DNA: TGTGCCACCAGTGTCGCGGACGGGGAGCTGTTTTTT
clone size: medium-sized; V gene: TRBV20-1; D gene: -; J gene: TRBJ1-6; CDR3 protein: CSAREGRVGGSPLHF; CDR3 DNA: TGCAGTGCTAGAGAAGGGAGGGTTGGCGGTTCACCCCTCCACTTT
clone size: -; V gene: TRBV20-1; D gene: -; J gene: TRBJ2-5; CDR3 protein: CSARVGGGSYQETQYF; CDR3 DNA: TGCAGTGCTAGGGTGGGAGGGGGGTCGTACCAAGAGACCCAGTACTTC
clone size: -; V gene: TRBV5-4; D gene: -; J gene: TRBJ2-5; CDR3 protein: CASSLAGTRRGEGGTQYF; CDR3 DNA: TGTGCCAGCAGCTTGGCCGGGACGAGGCGGGGTGAAGGAGGGACCCAGTACTTT
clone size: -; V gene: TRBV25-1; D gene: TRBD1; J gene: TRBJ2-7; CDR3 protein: CASGDETGPNPTGGYEQYF; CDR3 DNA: TGTGCCAGCGGTGACGAGACAGGGCCGAACCCTACTGGAGGTTACGAGCAGTACTTC
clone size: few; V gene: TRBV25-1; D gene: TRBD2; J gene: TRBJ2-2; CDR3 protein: CASSEQEGIAGGMDGELFF; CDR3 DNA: TGTGCCAGCAGTGAACAAGAGGGGATAGCGGGAGGCATGGACGGGGAGCTGTTTTTT
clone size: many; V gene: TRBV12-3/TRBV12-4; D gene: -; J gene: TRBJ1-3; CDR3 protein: CASSRGGRGLRSTIYF; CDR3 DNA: TGTGCCAGCAGTAGGGGGGGCAGGGGATTACGGAGCACCATATATTTT
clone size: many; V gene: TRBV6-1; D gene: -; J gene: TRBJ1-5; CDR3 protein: CASARANQPQHF; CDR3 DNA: TGTGCCAGCGCGAGGGCCAATCAGCCCCAGCATTTT
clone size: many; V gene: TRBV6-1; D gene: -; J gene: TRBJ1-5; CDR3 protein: CASSDNRAPNQPQHF; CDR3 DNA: TGTGCCAGCAGTGACAACAGGGCACCCAATCAGCCCCAGCATTTT
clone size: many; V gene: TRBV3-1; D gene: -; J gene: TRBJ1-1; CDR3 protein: CASSHPGAYTEAFF; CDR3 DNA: TGTGCCAGCAGCCACCCGGGGGCTTACACTGAAGCTTTCTTT
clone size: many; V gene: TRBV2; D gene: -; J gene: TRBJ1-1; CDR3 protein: CASNRISNTEAFF; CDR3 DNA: TGTGCCAGCAACCGGATCTCGAACACTGAAGCTTTCTTT
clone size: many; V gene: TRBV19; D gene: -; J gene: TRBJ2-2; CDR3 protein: CASSIDVDSTGELFF; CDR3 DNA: TGTGCCAGTAGTATAGACGTAGATAGCACCGGGGAGCTGTTTTTT
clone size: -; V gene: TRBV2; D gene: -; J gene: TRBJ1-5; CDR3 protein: CASSEPRQGLFQPQHF; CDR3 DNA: TGTGCCAGCAGTGAACCCCGGCAGGGGCTGTTTCAGCCCCAGCATTTT
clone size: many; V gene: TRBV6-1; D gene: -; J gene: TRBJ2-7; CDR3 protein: CASSPTAFYYEQYF; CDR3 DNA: TGTGCCAGCAGTCCGACAGCGTTTTACTACGAGCAGTACTTC
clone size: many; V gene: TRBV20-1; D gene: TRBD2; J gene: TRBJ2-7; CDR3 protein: CSAAGDPYEQYF; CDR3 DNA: TGCAGTGCTGCGGGGGACCCCTACGAGCAGTACTTC
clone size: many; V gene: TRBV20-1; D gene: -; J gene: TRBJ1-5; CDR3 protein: CSAIVANQPQHF; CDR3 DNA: TGCAGTGCTATCGTGGCGAATCAGCCCCAGCATTTT
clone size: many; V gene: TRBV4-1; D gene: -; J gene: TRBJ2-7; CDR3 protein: CASSLLDDEQYF; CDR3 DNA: TGCGCCAGCAGCCTGCTCGACGACGAGCAGTACTTC
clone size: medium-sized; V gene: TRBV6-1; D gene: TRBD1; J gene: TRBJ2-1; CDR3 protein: CASSEIQGAHDEQFF; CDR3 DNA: TGTGCCAGCAGTGAAATCCAGGGGGCGCACGATGAGCAGTTCTTC
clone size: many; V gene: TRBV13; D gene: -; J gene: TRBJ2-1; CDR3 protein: CASRLFGLADNEQFF; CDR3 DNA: TGTGCCAGCAGATTATTCGGGCTAGCCGACAATGAGCAGTTCTTC
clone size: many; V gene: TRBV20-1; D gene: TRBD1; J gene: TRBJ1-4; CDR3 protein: CSAIRQGAGEKLFF; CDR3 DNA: TGCAGTGCTATCCGACAGGGGGCTGGAGAAAAACTGTTTTTT
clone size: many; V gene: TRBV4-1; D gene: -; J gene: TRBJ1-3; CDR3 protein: CASSQVGGASSGNTIYF; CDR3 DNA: TGCGCCAGCAGCCAAGTAGGCGGGGCTAGCTCTGGAAACACCATATATTTT
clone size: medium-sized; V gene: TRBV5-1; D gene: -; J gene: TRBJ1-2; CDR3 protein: CASSLVGYGYTF; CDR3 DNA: TGCGCCAGCAGCTTGGTAGGTTATGGCTACACCTTC
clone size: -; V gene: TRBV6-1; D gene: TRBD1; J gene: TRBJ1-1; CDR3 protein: CASSGRQGGTQAFF; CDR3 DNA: TGTGCCAGCAGTGGTCGACAGGGGGGGACGCAAGCTTTCTTT
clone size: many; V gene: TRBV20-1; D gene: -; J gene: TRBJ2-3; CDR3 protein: CSARALGGLVDTQYF; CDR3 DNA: TGCAGTGCTAGGGCTCTGGGGGGTTTGGTAGATACGCAGTATTTT
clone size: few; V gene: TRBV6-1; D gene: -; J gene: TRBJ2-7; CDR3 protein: CASSPSEECPPDQYF; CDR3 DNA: TGTGCCAGCAGCCCATCGGAAGAGTGCCCCCCCGATCAGTACTTC
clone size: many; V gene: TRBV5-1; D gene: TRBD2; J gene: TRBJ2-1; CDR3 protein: CASSFWTSGSSGGEQFF; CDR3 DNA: TGCGCCAGCAGCTTCTGGACTAGCGGTTCCTCCGGGGGTGAGCAGTTCTTC
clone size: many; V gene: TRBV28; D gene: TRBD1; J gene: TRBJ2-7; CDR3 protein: CASSSPPGQVFYEQYF; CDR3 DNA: TGTGCCAGCAGTTCACCACCGGGACAGGTTTTCTACGAGCAGTACTTC
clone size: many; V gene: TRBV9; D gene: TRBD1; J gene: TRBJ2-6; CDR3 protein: CASSVNSGGLSGANVLTF; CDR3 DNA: TGTGCCAGCAGCGTAAATTCAGGGGGATTGAGTGGGGCCAACGTCCTGACTTTC
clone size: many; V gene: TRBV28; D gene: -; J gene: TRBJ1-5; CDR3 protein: CASSPPQSWQPQHF; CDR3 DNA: TGTGCCAGCAGTCCCCCGCAAAGTTGGCAGCCCCAGCATTTT
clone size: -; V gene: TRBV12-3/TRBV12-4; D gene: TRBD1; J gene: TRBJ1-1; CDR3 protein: CASSLMFRGLNTEAFF; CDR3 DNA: TGTGCCAGCAGTTTAATGTTCAGGGGGCTTAACACTGAAGCTTTCTTT
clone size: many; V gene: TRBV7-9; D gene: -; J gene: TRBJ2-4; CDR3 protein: CASSLAQGTKNIQYF; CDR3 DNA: TGTGCCAGCAGCTTAGCCCAGGGGACCAAAAACATTCAGTACTTC
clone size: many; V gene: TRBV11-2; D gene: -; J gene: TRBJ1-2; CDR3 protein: CASSSNPGILNGYTF; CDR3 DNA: TGTGCCAGCAGCTCAAACCCCGGGATTCTTAATGGCTACACCTTC
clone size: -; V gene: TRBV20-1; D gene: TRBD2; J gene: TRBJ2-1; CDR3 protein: CSARSIAGGPYNEQFF; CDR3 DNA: TGCAGTGCTAGATCGATAGCGGGAGGCCCCTACAATGAGCAGTTCTTC
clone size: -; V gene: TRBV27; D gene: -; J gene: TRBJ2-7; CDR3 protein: CASSEKIGGYEQYF; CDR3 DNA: TGTGCCAGCAGTGAAAAGATAGGGGGCTACGAGCAGTACTTC
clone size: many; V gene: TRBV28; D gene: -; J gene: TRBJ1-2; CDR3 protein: CASSSATASGGYTF; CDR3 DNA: TGTGCCAGCAGTTCCGCGACAGCCAGCGGAGGCTACACCTTC
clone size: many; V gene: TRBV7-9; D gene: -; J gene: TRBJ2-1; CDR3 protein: CASSLRLGNEQFF; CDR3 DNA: TGTGCCAGCAGCCTGAGATTAGGCAATGAGCAGTTCTTC
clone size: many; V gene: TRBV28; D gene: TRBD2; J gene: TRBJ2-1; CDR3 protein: CASSLALAGNNEQFF; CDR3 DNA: TGTGCCAGCAGTTTAGCGCTAGCGGGAAACAATGAGCAGTTCTTC
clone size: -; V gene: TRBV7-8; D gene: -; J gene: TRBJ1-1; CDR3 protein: CASSLKGDWLRSFF; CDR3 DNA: TGTGCCAGCAGCTTAAAAGGAGACTGGTTACGGTCTTTCTTT
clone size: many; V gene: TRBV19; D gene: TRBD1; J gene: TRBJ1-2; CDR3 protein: CASSTGRQGAMDGYTF; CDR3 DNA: TGTGCCAGTAGTACCGGGAGGCAGGGGGCGATGGATGGCTACACCTTC
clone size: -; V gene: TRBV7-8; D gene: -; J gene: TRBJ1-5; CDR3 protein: CASSPPSAGPRNNQPQHF; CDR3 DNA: TGTGCCAGCAGCCCCCCCTCTGCAGGACCGAGAAATAATCAGCCCCAGCATTTT
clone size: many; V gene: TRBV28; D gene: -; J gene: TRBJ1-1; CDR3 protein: CASSFGTLNTEAFF; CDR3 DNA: TGTGCCAGCAGTTTCGGGACGTTGAACACTGAAGCTTTCTTT
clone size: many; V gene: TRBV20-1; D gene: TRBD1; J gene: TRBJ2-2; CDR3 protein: CSARVPGTGGSGELFF; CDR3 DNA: TGCAGTGCTAGAGTCCCCGGGACAGGGGGGTCCGGGGAGCTGTTTTTT
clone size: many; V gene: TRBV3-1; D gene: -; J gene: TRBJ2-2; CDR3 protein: CASSQDPPTLTRGNPTGELFF; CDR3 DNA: TGTGCCAGCAGCCAAGACCCTCCTACCCTCACTCGCGGGAACCCAACCGGGGAGCTGTTTTTT